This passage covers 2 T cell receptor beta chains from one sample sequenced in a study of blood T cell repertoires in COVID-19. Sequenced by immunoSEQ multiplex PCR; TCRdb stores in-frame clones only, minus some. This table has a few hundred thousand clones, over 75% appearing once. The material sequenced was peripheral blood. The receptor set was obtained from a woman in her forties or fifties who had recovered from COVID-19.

CDR3 residues: CASSSAATSIWNEQFF. The CDR3 DNA reads TGTGCCAGCAGCTCCGCCGCGACTAGTATCTGGAATGAGCAGTTCTTC. The chain links TRBV11-1 to TRBJ2-1; the D gene is possibly TRBD2 (6 bases). Germline V CDR1 and CDR2: SGHAT, FQDESV (reference sequence). Between the trimmed V and J ends, which lost 4 bases and 7 bases, there was a span of 20 bases. CDR3 length equals 16 residues.

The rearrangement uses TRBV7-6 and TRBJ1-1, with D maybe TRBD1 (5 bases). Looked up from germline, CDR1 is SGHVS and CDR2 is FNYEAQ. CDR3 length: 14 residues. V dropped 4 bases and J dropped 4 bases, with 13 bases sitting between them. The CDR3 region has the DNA TGTGCCAGCAGCTCCCCCGGGGGAAGCACTGAAGCTTTCTTT. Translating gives CASSSPGGSTEAFF.